Presented here are 14 T cell receptor beta chains from one specimen sequenced in a study of early T cells in non-severe SARS-CoV-2 infection. TCRdb re-called the 5' RACE reads through MiXCR, storing one row per CDR3 protein. This table has about 71,000 distinct CDR3 sequences, 14% appearing once. The sequencing here drew on whole blood, taken at baseline. The receptors stem from an adult who was a healthcare worker with PCR-confirmed SARS-CoV-2 infection or an uninfected control (not recorded which).

This clonotype was counted at least ten times. The chain combines TRBV12-3 or TRBV12-4 with TRBJ2-5, with D perhaps matching TRBD1 or TRBD2 (5 bases each). Trimming took off 5 bases at V and 2 bases at J, with 12 bases between the two ends. The CDR3 has 14 amino acids. The CDR3 DNA sequence: TGTGCCAGCAGTCCGGGACGGACACAAGAGACCCAGTACTTC. It specifies CASSPGRTQETQYF.

This clonotype was detected only a few times. The V gene is TRBV12-3 or TRBV12-4, the J gene TRBJ1-3, with D hard to call. Trimming stripped 8 bases from V and 0 bases from J, with 11 bases between. The CDR3 covers 14 residues. The CDR3 is CASQDGSSGNTIYF. The DNA of the CDR3 is TGTGCCAGCCAAGACGGAAGCTCTGGAAACACCATATATTTT.

This clonotype has more than one count but fewer than ten. The J gene is TRBJ2-5, the V gene TRBV7-6; D remains ambiguous. The V gene lost 5 bases and the J gene lost 9 bases, with 13 bases spanning the gap. The CDR3 runs 12 residues. Germline V lookup: CDR1 SGHVS, CDR2 FNYEAQ. The CDR3 coding sequence is TGTGCCAGCAGCCCTTCCTTTGGGGCCCAGTACTTC. Its translation: CASSPSFGAQYF.

The chain carries TRBV28 and TRBJ2-7; either TRBD1 or TRBD2 may supply D (5 bases each). Trimming removed 3 bases at V and 10 bases at J, with 13 bases between. This CDR3 region has 12 residues. Germline lookup yields CDR1 MDHEN and CDR2 SYDVKM. In DNA form, the CDR3 reads TGTGCCAGCAGTTTGGGGCGGGCAGTCCAGTACTTC. Its protein is CASSLGRAVQYF.

This clonotype was counted only a few times. This chain links TRBV3-1 with TRBJ1-2, with TRBD1 matching over 7 bases. With 1 base clipped from V and 3 bases from J, the junction kept 5 bases outside the gene matches. The germline gives CDR1 LGHDT, CDR2 YNNKEL (reference sequence). The CDR3 extends over 15 amino acids. CDR3 in DNA: TGTGCCAGCAGCCAAGGGACAGGTTGGGACTATGGCTACACCTTC. It is translated as CASSQGTGWDYGYTF.

This clonotype was detected ten times or more. The rearrangement links TRBV10-3 to TRBJ2-5, with TRBD2 identical over 7 bases. Losses at the gene ends were 3 bases for V and 3 bases for J; bases not matched to a gene: 7. Per the germline V gene, CDR1 is ENHRY and CDR2 is SYGVKD. This CDR3 comprises 15 residues. CDR3 sequence reads: CAISDPGLAEETQYF. The CDR3 nucleotides read TGTGCCATCAGTGACCCGGGTCTAGCGGAAGAGACCCAGTACTTC.

Only a few counts were recorded for this clonotype. This rearrangement joins TRBV6-2 or TRBV6-3 to TRBJ2-7; perhaps TRBD1 as D (6 bases). Trimming took 2 bases from V and 4 from J, leaving 12 bases between them. This CDR3 has 14 residues. Germline CDR1 MNHEY, CDR2 SVGEGT. The CDR3, as DNA: TGTGCCAGCAGTTACCGGGACACCCTGTACGAGCAGTACTTC. Residues: CASSYRDTLYEQYF.

This clonotype has more than one count but fewer than ten. V is TRBV29-1 and J is TRBJ1-2; 7 bases fit TRBD1. CDR3 size: 16 residues. The germline V gene has CDR1 SQVTM and CDR2 ANQGSEA. V shed 3 bases, J shed 0 bases, and the junction held 10 bases outside the gene matches. The CDR3: CSVDKAGGTSNYGYTF. The CDR3 coding sequence is TGCAGCGTTGACAAAGCAGGGGGTACTTCTAACTATGGCTACACCTTC.

There are a few counts of this clonotype. CDR3 in DNA: TGTGCCAGCAGATTCCTAGCGGGGGCCTACAATGAGCAGTTCTTC. This encodes CASRFLAGAYNEQFF. V and J are TRBV5-6 and TRBJ2-1; TRBD2 aligns across 10 bases. Germline lookup yields CDR1 SGHDT and CDR2 YYEEEE. The trim removed 5 bases at V and 2 bases at J, leaving 4 bases unmatched. The CDR3 is 15 amino acids.

This clonotype turned up a few times. The chain combines TRBV20-1 with TRBJ1-3; 7 nucleotides align to TRBD1. V was pared by 0 bases and J by 2 bases, with 4 bases of the junction left unmatched. CDR1 DFQATT and CDR2 SNEGSKA come from the germline V gene (reference sequence). This CDR3 is 15 amino acids long. The CDR3 bases are TGCAGTGCTAGAGAACCGACAGGGACTGGAAACACCATATATTTT. Translated: CSAREPTGTGNTIYF.

V is TRBV7-3 and J is TRBJ2-1; 9 nucleotides agree with TRBD1. The CDR3 length is 15 residues. The germline gives CDR1 SGHTA, CDR2 FQGTGA. The trim removed 6 bases at V and 9 bases at J, leaving 12 bases unmatched. The CDR3 is CASSNPAQGASEQFF. CDR3 DNA sequence: TGTGCCAGCAGTAACCCCGCACAGGGGGCGAGTGAGCAGTTCTTC.

This clonotype turned up a few times. The chain links TRBV20-1 to TRBJ2-3; the match to TRBD2 covers 10 bases. V shed 5 bases and J 2 bases; nucleotides not matched to a gene: 10. This CDR3 spans 16 amino acids. The germline V gene encodes CDR1 DFQATT and CDR2 SNEGSKA (reference sequence). The CDR3 nucleotides read TGCAGTGCTGAGCAAACTAGCGGGACTTACACAGATACGCAGTATTTT. Protein sequence: CSAEQTSGTYTDTQYF.

The sample holds a few counts of this clonotype. This chain connects TRBV5-1 to TRBJ2-7; unclear D gene. The germline V gene encodes CDR1 SGHRS and CDR2 YFSETQ. V lost 0 bases to trimming and J lost 4 bases, with 8 bases between them. The CDR3 runs to 13 residues. This chain's CDR3 is CASSLVGVYEQYF. For the CDR3, the DNA is TGCGCCAGCAGCTTGGTTGGTGTTTACGAGCAGTACTTC.

This clonotype was counted many times. V usage is TRBV20-1 and J usage is TRBJ2-2, with D perhaps matching TRBD1 (6 bases). The V end was cut by 1 base, the J end by 0 bases, with 9 bases between. There are 15 residues in the CDR3. Germline values: CDR1 DFQATT, CDR2 SNEGSKA (reference sequence). The CDR3 sequence: CSARAGVSNTGELFF. The CDR3 DNA sequence: TGCAGTGCTAGAGCAGGGGTTTCGAACACCGGGGAGCTGTTTTTT.